The T cell receptor (beta chain) described here comes from a study of blood T cell repertoires in COVID-19. Study at large: The United States, Italy and Spain supplied acute and convalescent COVID-19 samples. Sources were T cells, B-cell-depleted T cells, or PBMCs; the material itself was cDNA or gDNA.

V lost 4 bases, J lost 4 bases, and 8 bases stayed unmatched. Germline V lookup: CDR1 SNHLY, CDR2 FYNNEI. The length of the CDR3 is 15 residues. While infection was still active, Seattle patients were enrolled and then followed longitudinally. This clone has a single count. Authors' data handling: How many nucleated cells were present was estimated from reference gene primer amplification. Data came from immunoSEQ multiplex PCR; TCRdb stores just in-frame clones and leaves some out. V, J and clone size were drawn from that table, and D and trimming were deduced from the DNA. The sample contains some 240,000 clones, around four fifths of which appear only once.

Source material: peripheral blood. The rearrangement joins TRBV2 to TRBJ2-5, with TRBD2 matching over 8 bases. This receptor was obtained from a woman in her 70s with COVID-19, enrolled during active disease. CDR3 DNA sequence: TGTGCCAGCAGTGCGCCGGGACTAGAAGGAGAGACCCAGTACTTC. Amino acid sequence: CASSAPGLEGETQYF.